This passage covers 22 T cell receptor beta chains from one sample sequenced in a study of spatial heterogeneity in lung cancer. The antigens these receptors bind are not known. Study conclusions and caveats: Counts that tracked tumor mutation counts were those of expanded intratumoral alpha and beta TCRs.

From the 5' RACE reads, TCRdb called clonotypes with MiXCR, one entry per CDR3 protein. The repertoire includes 1,200 or so distinct CDR3 sequences, almost 30% of them detected once, and around 20% sits in the top ten. Time point meaning: sample taken at primary tumor resection. Sequencing used lung tumor tissue, obtained at surgery. The receptors were gathered from a male donor with early-stage non-small cell lung cancer.

V usage is TRBV7-9 and J usage is TRBJ2-5; a possible D gene is TRBD2 (5 bases). The V end was cut by 1 base, the J end by 4 bases, with 13 bases between. Germline V gene data show CDR1 as SEHNR and CDR2 as FQNEAQ (reference sequence). The CDR3 covers 15 residues. The CDR3 DNA reads TGTGCCAGCAGCTTAGATTCGTGGAGGACAGAGACCCAGTACTTC. The encoded protein is CASSLDSWRTETQYF.

The chain links TRBV4-3 to TRBJ2-1, with TRBD2 matching 8 bases. Trimming at V came to 1 base and at J to 8 bases, leaving 7 bases not matched to a gene. The CDR3 totals 15 residues. Germline lookup yields CDR1 LGHNA and CDR2 YSLEER. The CDR3 loop reads CASSQAGGSWDEQFF. The CDR3 DNA is TGCGCCAGCAGCCAAGCGGGGGGGAGTTGGGATGAGCAGTTCTTC.

This clonotype qualifies as medium-sized. The rearrangement links TRBV19 to TRBJ2-5; D remains unclear. The CDR3 has 13 amino acids. V was pared by 7 bases and J by 2 bases, with 11 bases between. Germline V gene lookup returns CDR1 LNHDA and CDR2 SQIVND (reference sequence). CDR3 DNA: TGTGCCAGTAAAGGCAGAGTACAAGAGACCCAGTACTTC. Translating gives CASKGRVQETQYF. Full variable domain (remainder filled in from reference TRBV19 and TRBJ2-5): DGGITQSPKYLFRKEGQNVTLSCEQNLNHDAMYWYRQDPGQGLRLIYYSQIVNDFQKGDIAEGYSVSREKKESFPLTVTSAQKNPTAFYLCASKGRVQETQYFGPGTRLLVL.

The CDR3 loop reads CASSFPGQGISYNEQFF. The CDR3 DNA is TGTGCCAGCAGTTTTCCGGGACAGGGGATATCCTACAATGAGCAGTTCTTC. V and J are TRBV6-2 or TRBV6-3 and TRBJ2-1, with 10 bases lining up with TRBD1. V dropped 4 bases and J dropped 1; count of bases not matched to a gene: 7. From germline, CDR1 is MNHEY and CDR2 SVGEGT. The CDR3 consists of 17 residues.

This clonotype counts as medium-sized (0.01 to 0.1%). The rearrangement links TRBV24-1 to TRBJ2-5, with 9 bases matching TRBD1. The CDR3 loop spans 15 amino acids. The junction had 3 bases not matched to a gene; V was cut back by 1 base and J by 4 bases. Germline loops: CDR1 KGHDR, CDR2 SFDVKD. CDR3 DNA: TGTGCCACCAGTGATTTTACGGACAGGGGAGAGACCCAGTACTTC. Translating it yields CATSDFTDRGETQYF.

This clonotype qualifies as large. V usage is TRBV6-6 and J usage is TRBJ1-2; D is uncertain. The length of the CDR3 is 12 residues. Germline V gene data show CDR1 as MNHNY and CDR2 as SVGAGI (reference sequence). V was trimmed by 5 bases and J by 4 bases, leaving 8 bases between them. The CDR3 DNA is TGTGCCAGCAGTCCCGAGGCCTATGGCTACACCTTC. Protein: CASSPEAYGYTF.

This clonotype appeared a few times. V is TRBV3-1 and J is TRBJ1-4; no clear D gene. The germline V and J ends were trimmed by 4 bases and 0 bases, with 9 bases remaining between them. The CDR3 sequence is 15 residues long. Germline CDR1 and CDR2: LGHDT and YNNKEL (reference sequence). The CDR3 is CASSPLGTTNEKLFF. For the CDR3, the DNA is TGTGCCAGCAGCCCCTTGGGGACAACTAATGAAAAACTGTTTTTT.

The CDR3 loop is CASSLWGTSGASTDTQYF. The CDR3 DNA sequence: TGTGCCAGCAGTTTATGGGGGACTAGCGGGGCTAGCACAGATACGCAGTATTTT. The gene calls are TRBV28 and TRBJ2-3; TRBD2 matches at 13 bases. This CDR3 is 18 amino acids long. Per the germline V gene, CDR1 is MDHEN and CDR2 is SYDVKM. V shed 0 bases, J shed 0 bases, and the junction held 3 bases outside the gene matches.

The chain joins TRBV6-5 to TRBJ2-1; 8 bases are shared with TRBD1. The V gene end was trimmed by 6 bases and the J gene end by 8 bases; junction bases not matched to a gene: 9. The CDR3 runs to 14 residues. Germline CDR1 reads MNHEY; CDR2 reads SVGAGI. CDR3 nucleotide sequence: TGTGCCAGCAGAGCCGGGACAGGCCGGCATGAGCAGTTCTTC. Amino acid sequence: CASRAGTGRHEQFF.

In this sample, this clonotype turned up a few times. The rearrangement joins TRBV7-9 to TRBJ1-1; D uncertain. The ends were cut back, 10 bases at V and 10 bases at J, with 25 bases in the middle. Germline-derived CDR1 and CDR2 are SEHNR and FQNEAQ (reference sequence). The CDR3 extends over 14 amino acids. In DNA form, the CDR3 reads TGTGCCACCGGGTTCATTTTTATCATGGGCGGAGCTTTCTTT. It is translated as CATGFIFIMGGAFF.

In this sample, this clonotype turned up a few times. J is TRBJ2-4 and V is TRBV5-6; D remains ambiguous. Trimming shortened V by 2 bases and J by 1 base, and 7 bases separated the two germline ends. CDR3 length: 14 amino acids. Germline V gene sequence: CDR1 SGHDT, CDR2 YYEEEE. The CDR3 DNA is TGTGCCAGCAGCTTATGGGGTGCCAAAAACATTCAGTACTTC. This sequence encodes CASSLWGAKNIQYF.

The V gene is TRBV5-1, the J gene TRBJ2-5, with TRBD2 identical over 9 bases. CDR1 and CDR2 from the germline V gene are SGHRS and YFSETQ. V trimming: 5 bases; J trimming: 2 bases; junction bases outside the gene matches: 4. This CDR3 spans 14 amino acids. The CDR3 sequence: CASRALAGQETQYF. For the CDR3, the DNA is TGCGCCAGCAGAGCCCTAGCGGGACAAGAGACCCAGTACTTC.

This clonotype counts as medium-sized. The rearrangement uses TRBV13 and TRBJ2-3, with D unclear. Germline assignment: CDR1 PRHDT and CDR2 FYEKMQ (reference sequence). The ends were cut back, 3 bases at V and 2 bases at J, with 3 bases in the middle. The CDR3 totals 12 residues. The CDR3: CASSFVTDTQYF. CDR3 bases: TGTGCCAGCAGCTTCGTCACAGATACGCAGTATTTT.

The chain recombines TRBV18 with TRBJ2-5; D gene ambiguous. Germline V CDR1 and CDR2: KGHSH, LQKENI. This CDR3 is 13 amino acids long. Trimming took 4 bases from V and 0 from J, leaving 6 bases between them. CDR3 in DNA: TGTGCCAGCTCACGCCGGGACCAAGAGACCCAGTACTTC. Residues: CASSRRDQETQYF.

This chain links TRBV1 with TRBJ2-1; the table's D call, TRBD2, was not checked against the DNA. TRBV1 is marked as a pseudogene. The CDR3 has 17 amino acids. The CDR3 spells CTSSQDQPSGINNEQFF. In DNA, the CDR3 is TGCACCAGCAGCCAAGATCAGCCTAGCGGGATTAACAATGAGCAGTTCTTC.

V usage is TRBV20-1 and J usage is TRBJ1-3; 12 nucleotides align to TRBD1. The CDR3 is 19 amino acids. In germline, CDR1 is DFQATT, CDR2 SNEGSKA (reference sequence). With V trimmed by 3 bases and J by 2 bases, 14 bases remained unmatched. The CDR3, as DNA: TGCAGTGCTAGCAACCCCCGGGACAGGGGGCTTGGCCCTGGAAACACCATATATTTT. It is translated as CSASNPRDRGLGPGNTIYF.

In its sample, this clonotype is large (0.1 to 1%). V is TRBV10-1 and J is TRBJ1-5, with unresolved D. The ends were cut back, 3 bases at V and 7 bases at J, with 7 bases in the middle. This CDR3 is built from 12 residues. CDR1 WNHNN and CDR2 SYGVQD come from the germline V gene (reference sequence). Written as DNA, the CDR3 is TGCGCCAGCAGTGATCTGGGGCAGCCCCAGCATTTT. As protein: CASSDLGQPQHF.

This clonotype was observed a single time. The V gene is TRBV20-1, the J gene TRBJ2-7; D gene unclear. Germline V CDR1 and CDR2: DFQATT, SNEGSKA (reference sequence). Between the trimmed V and J ends, which lost 0 bases and 10 bases, there was a span of 10 bases. This CDR3 comprises 11 residues. The CDR3 DNA follows: TGCAGTGCTAGAGATCAACTCGACCAGTACTTC. This sequence encodes CSARDQLDQYF.

With respect to this clonotype: Likely a read error: the CDR3 ends without its conserved phenylalanine or tryptophan. The chain carries TRBV9 and TRBJ1-6; no reliable D call. There are 14 residues in the CDR3. Germline values: CDR1 SGDLS, CDR2 YYNGEE. Trimming stripped 0 bases from V and 5 bases from J, with 6 bases between. CDR3 loop: CASSVATDNSPLHS. CDR3 nucleotides: TGTGCCAGCAGCGTAGCTACAGATAATTCACCCCTCCACTCT.

By frequency in the sample, this clonotype is hyperexpanded. The rearrangement joins TRBV7-9 to TRBJ1-3, with D hard to call. The V gene lost 5 bases and the J gene lost 0 bases, with 14 bases spanning the gap. Germline loops: CDR1 SEHNR, CDR2 FQNEAQ (reference sequence). The CDR3 spans 16 residues. Here the CDR3 DNA reads TGTGCCAGCAGCGGATCCGACGGAAGCTCTGGAAACACCATATATTTT. As protein: CASSGSDGSSGNTIYF.

This chain links TRBV10-3 with TRBJ2-2; TRBD2 aligns across 9 bases. CDR1 ENHRY and CDR2 SYGVKD come from the germline V gene. V trimming: 10 bases; J trimming: 6 bases; junction bases outside the gene matches: 12. This CDR3 spans 15 amino acids. The CDR3 DNA is TGTGCCACCACCCCTAGCGGGGCCTCTTCCGGGGAGCTGTTTTTT. This translates into CATTPSGASSGELFF.

The chain joins TRBV18 to TRBJ2-7; D might be TRBD1 (5 bases). The germline CDR1 and CDR2 sequences are KGHSH and LQKENI. V lost 3 bases and J lost 7, with 16 bases in between. The CDR3 has 14 amino acids. CDR3 loop: CASSPQGYYEEQYF. In nucleotides, the CDR3 is TGTGCCAGCTCACCCCAGGGATACTACGAGGAGCAGTACTTC. Variable domain in full (rest from reference TRBV18 and TRBJ2-7): NAGVMQNPRHLVRRRGQEARLRCSPMKGHSHVYWYRQLPEEGLKFMVYLQKENIIDESGMPKERFSAEFPKEGPSILRIQQVVRGDSAAYFCASSPQGYYEEQYFGPGTRLTVT.